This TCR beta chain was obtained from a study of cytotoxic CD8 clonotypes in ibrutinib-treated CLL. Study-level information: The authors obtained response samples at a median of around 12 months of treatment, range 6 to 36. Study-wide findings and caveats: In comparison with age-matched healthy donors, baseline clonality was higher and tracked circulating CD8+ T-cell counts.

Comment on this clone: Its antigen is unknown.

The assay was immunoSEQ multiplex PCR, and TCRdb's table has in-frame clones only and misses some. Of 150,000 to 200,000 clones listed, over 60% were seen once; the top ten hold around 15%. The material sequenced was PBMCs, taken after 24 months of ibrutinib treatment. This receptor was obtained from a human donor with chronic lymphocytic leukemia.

The CDR3 protein is CASSHPRSGGFQVNNEQFF. DNA of the CDR3: TGCGCCAGCAGCCACCCAAGAAGCGGGGGGTTTCAAGTCAACAATGAGCAGTTCTTC. The V and J genes are TRBV4-1 and TRBJ2-1; 9 bases map to TRBD2. From germline, CDR1 is MGHRA and CDR2 YSYEKL. This CDR3 contains 19 residues. Trimming at V came to 3 bases and at J to 5 bases, leaving 17 bases not matched to a gene.